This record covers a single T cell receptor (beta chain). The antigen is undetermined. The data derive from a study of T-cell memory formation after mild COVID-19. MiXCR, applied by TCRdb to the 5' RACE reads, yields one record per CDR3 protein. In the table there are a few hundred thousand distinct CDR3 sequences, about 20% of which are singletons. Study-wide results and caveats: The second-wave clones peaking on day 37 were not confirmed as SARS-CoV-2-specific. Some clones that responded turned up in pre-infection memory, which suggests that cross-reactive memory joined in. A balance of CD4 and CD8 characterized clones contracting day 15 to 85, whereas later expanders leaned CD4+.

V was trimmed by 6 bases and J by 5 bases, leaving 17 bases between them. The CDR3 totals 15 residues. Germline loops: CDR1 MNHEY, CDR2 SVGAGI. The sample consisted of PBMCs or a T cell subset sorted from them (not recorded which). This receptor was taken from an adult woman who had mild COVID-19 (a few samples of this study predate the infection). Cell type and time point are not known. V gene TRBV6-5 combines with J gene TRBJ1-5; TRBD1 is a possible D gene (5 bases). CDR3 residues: CASSPVRQKHQPQHF. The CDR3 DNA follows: TGTGCCAGCAGCCCGGTTCGACAGAAGCATCAGCCCCAGCATTTT.